These 9 T cell receptor beta chains share one sample of origin, sequenced in a study of shared clonotypes between healthy human individuals. Libraries were prepared by immunoSEQ multiplex PCR; TCRdb keeps only in-frame clonotypes and omits some of them. Among over 1.5 million clones listed, under 99% were seen once. Sequencing input: naive CD4+ T cells sorted from blood. The subset is: CD45RA+ positively selected. The receptors stem from a man aged 30 to 45 in good health.

A single count supports this clone. The J gene is TRBJ2-4, the V gene TRBV23-1, with D perhaps given as TRBD1 or TRBD2 (5 bases each). TRBV23-1 is an ORF for which the function is uncertain. The CDR3 spans 19 residues. The V and J ends lost 11 bases and 0 bases respectively, with 29 bases between them. CDR3 sequence reads: CAGVKRQNRRGIAKNIQYF. The DNA for the CDR3 is TGCGCCGGGGTAAAACGACAGAATCGTCGGGGAATAGCCAAAAACATTCAGTACTTC.

The V and J genes are TRBV7-8 and TRBJ1-1; D is unclear. CDR1 SGHVS and CDR2 FQNEAQ come from the germline V gene. This CDR3 region has 16 residues. The V end lost 5 bases, the J end lost 1 base, and 17 bases lay between the germline ends. The CDR3 here is CASSPGRGFTNTEAFF. CDR3 DNA: TGTGCCAGCAGCCCCGGTCGGGGATTTACGAACACTGAAGCTTTCTTT.

This rearrangement joins TRBV5-1 to TRBJ1-4; D unresolved. Trimming stripped 0 bases from V and 7 bases from J, with 13 bases between. The CDR3 is 15 residues long. Germline loops: CDR1 SGHRS, CDR2 YFSETQ. The CDR3 loop is CASSLGPQESEKLFF. The CDR3 DNA reads as TGCGCCAGCAGCTTGGGGCCCCAGGAGAGTGAAAAACTGTTTTTT.

Points on this clone: Other nucleotide sequences in the sample specify the same CDR3. The gene calls are TRBV28 and TRBJ2-2, with TRBD2 identical over 8 bases. This CDR3 region has 15 residues. Germline loops: CDR1 MDHEN, CDR2 SYDVKM. V lost 3 bases to trimming and J lost 1 base; unmatched junction nucleotides: 1. The CDR3 DNA reads TGTGCCAGCAGTTTTCTAGCGGGGAACACCGGGGAGCTGTTTTTT. This codes for CASSFLAGNTGELFF.

The chain couples TRBV11-3 to TRBJ2-1; 8 bases align to TRBD1. The CDR3 consists of 14 residues. The V and J ends lost 5 bases and 9 bases, in that order; junction bases with no gene match: 9. Germline-derived CDR1 and CDR2 are SGHNT and YENEEA. The CDR3 protein is CASSRQGIAPEQFF. In DNA, the CDR3 is TGTGCCAGCAGCCGACAGGGGATTGCCCCTGAGCAGTTCTTC.

This clone was observed once. The V call is TRBV6-1, the J call TRBJ2-3, with TRBD2 matching 11 bases. J gave up 1 base and V 4 bases, and 7 bases lay outside the gene matches. CDR1 is MNHNS and CDR2 is SASEGT in the germline V gene. This CDR3 is 17 amino acids long. CDR3 sequence: CASSGTTSGTGTDTQYF. In DNA form, the CDR3 reads TGTGCCAGCAGTGGAACGACTAGCGGGACGGGCACAGATACGCAGTATTTT.

The chain recombines TRBV9 with TRBJ2-5; D is ambiguous. CDR3 length equals 14 residues. The germline V gene encodes CDR1 SGDLS and CDR2 YYNGEE. The V and J ends lost 2 bases and 0 bases respectively, with 8 bases between them. The CDR3: CASSVSHYQETQYF. The DNA for the CDR3 is TGTGCCAGCAGCGTCTCCCACTACCAAGAGACCCAGTACTTC.

The CDR3 region has the DNA TGTGCCAGCATGTCCACAACGAGGGAGCAGTTCTTC. Protein sequence: CASMSTTREQFF. V and J are TRBV6-4 and TRBJ2-1; D uncertain. Germline V gene data show CDR1 as MRHNA and CDR2 as SNTAGT. This CDR3 has 12 residues. V was pared by 7 bases and J by 10 bases, with 14 bases between.

This sequence joins TRBV19 and TRBJ2-1; 10 bases are shared with TRBD2. CDR3 size: 16 residues. The junction had 7 bases not matched to a gene; V was cut back by 6 bases and J by 2 bases. Per germline, CDR1 LNHDA and CDR2 SQIVND (reference sequence). The CDR3 sequence is CASSPVGLAAYNEQFF. The CDR3 DNA reads as TGTGCCAGTAGCCCCGTAGGACTAGCGGCCTACAATGAGCAGTTCTTC.